These 2 T cell receptor beta chains originate from one sample sequenced in a study of regulatory T cells in long-lasting Graves disease. The authors built TCR beta libraries using iRepertoire HTBI primers and Arm-PCR of CDR3 regions. TCRdb re-derived calls from the multiplex PCR reads in MiXCR, one entry per CDR3 protein. Of over 350,000 distinct CDR3 sequences in the sample, approximately 15% are singletons; the top ten hold approximately 8%. Time point here: newly diagnosed GD, antithyroid drugs for less than 3 months. The TCR library used RNA extracted from PBMCs. In addition, the sample was reused for a study of T cells in Graves' hyperthyroidism and ophthalmopathy.

This sample comprised peripheral blood mononuclear cells (PBMCs), obtained at new diagnosis, from a patient treated with antithyroid drugs. The receptors stem from a woman aged 40 to 50 with Graves disease.

The gene calls are TRBV4-3 and TRBJ2-1; D uncertain. Trimming took 5 bases from V and 1 from J, leaving 12 bases between them. CDR3 length: 15 amino acids. Germline CDR1 is LGHNA and CDR2 is YSLEER. The CDR3 sequence: CASSSSLSSYNEQFF. CDR3 DNA: TGCGCCAGCAGCTCAAGTCTTTCATCCTACAATGAGCAGTTCTTC.

In this sample, this clonotype turned up many times. The rearrangement links TRBV12-3 or TRBV12-4 to TRBJ2-3, with D tentatively TRBD1 (6 bases). The CDR3 totals 13 residues. Trimming stripped 4 bases from V and 2 bases from J, with 7 bases between. CDR3 coding DNA: TGTGCCAGCAGTTGGACAGACACAGATACGCAGTATTTT. Amino acid sequence: CASSWTDTDTQYF.